A single sample gave rise to the 29 T cell receptor beta chains below, sequenced in a study of shared clonotypes between healthy human individuals. Data came from immunoSEQ multiplex PCR; TCRdb stores just in-frame clones and leaves some out. Of about 490,000 clones listed, approximately 80% are singletons. The material sequenced was PBMCs. These receptors were taken from a middle-aged woman in good health. Some clones in this sample may be carry-over from other donors' samples.

This clone was seen more than once but under ten times. The rearrangement links TRBV7-9 to TRBJ2-7; D not resolved. The CDR3 sequence is 12 residues long. V was cut by 0 bases and J by 7 bases, with 7 bases left in between. Germline-derived CDR1 and CDR2 are SEHNR and FQNEAQ (reference sequence). Written as DNA, the CDR3 is TGTGCCAGCAGCTTAGCGGCCGCGGAGCAGTACTTC. Translated, it gives CASSLAAAEQYF.

The sample holds one count of this clone. The genes are TRBV6-6 and TRBJ2-7; 7 bases line up with TRBD1. Unmatched junction bases numbered 12, after V lost 10 bases and J lost 6 bases. This CDR3 contains 13 residues. Germline V CDR1 and CDR2: MNHNY, SVGAGI (reference sequence). CDR3 amino acids: CATTTGSYVEQYF. DNA for the CDR3: TGTGCCACCACGACAGGGTCCTACGTCGAGCAGTACTTC.

The J gene is TRBJ2-3, the V gene TRBV25-1, with 9 bases that match TRBD2. Germline V CDR1 and CDR2: MGHDK, SYGVNS. V was pared by 2 bases and J by 0 bases, with 6 bases of the junction left unmatched. The CDR3 is 17 residues long. CDR3 region: CASSETRLAVSTDTQYF. CDR3 coding DNA: TGTGCCAGCAGTGAAACGCGACTAGCGGTTAGCACAGATACGCAGTATTTT.

CDR3 sequence reads: CASSSRDRQGPSTEAFF. CDR3 nucleotides: TGTGCCAGCAGTTCCCGGGACAGGCAGGGCCCAAGCACTGAAGCTTTCTTT. The chain couples TRBV28 to TRBJ1-1, with 8 bases that match TRBD1. CDR1 is MDHEN, CDR2 SYDVKM, per germline. With 4 bases clipped from V and 4 bases from J, the junction kept 14 bases outside the gene matches. CDR3 length: 17 residues.

The V and J genes are TRBV2 and TRBJ2-2; the match to TRBD2 covers 9 bases. The trim removed 3 bases at V and 2 bases at J, leaving 7 bases unmatched. Per germline, CDR1 SNHLY and CDR2 FYNNEI. The CDR3 has 17 residues. In nucleotides, the CDR3 is TGTGCCAGCAGTGACGACGCGGGAGGGCCAAACACCGGGGAGCTGTTTTTT. As protein: CASSDDAGGPNTGELFF.

V is TRBV7-9 and J is TRBJ1-6; D ambiguous. The CDR3 spans 15 residues. Germline loops: CDR1 SEHNR, CDR2 FQNEAQ (reference sequence). V was pared by 5 bases and J by 7 bases, with 15 bases between. In DNA form, the CDR3 reads TGTGCCAGCAGCCTGGAGTGGGGAGCGAATTCACCCCTCCACTTT. Translation: CASSLEWGANSPLHF.

J is TRBJ2-3 and V is TRBV11-3; 12 bases agree with TRBD2. This CDR3 comprises 16 residues. Germline V gives CDR1 SGHNT, CDR2 YENEEA. The trim removed 4 bases at V and 4 bases at J, leaving 6 bases unmatched. CDR3 in DNA: TGTGCCAGCAGCTCCTCTAGCGGGAGGGCCTCAGATACGCAGTATTTT. Translation gives CASSSSSGRASDTQYF.

Worth noting for this clone: A far larger clone is a single base away, which makes a read error likely. Other DNA sequences in the sample encode the same CDR3. J is TRBJ2-6 and V is TRBV27, with a tentative D call TRBD1 (6 bases). The CDR3 is 15 residues long. Germline lookup yields CDR1 MNHEY and CDR2 SMNVEV (reference sequence). The DNA of the CDR3 is TGTGCCAGCAGTTTAACAGGGCGTGGGGCCAATGTCCTGACTTTC. This translates into CASSLTGRGANVLTF.

This clone was picked up one time. The chain combines TRBV7-2 with TRBJ2-1, with D possibly being TRBD1 or TRBD2 (5 bases each). This CDR3 region has 15 residues. V gave up 5 bases and J gave up 5 bases, with 16 bases separating them. Per the germline V gene, CDR1 is SGHTA and CDR2 is FQGNSA. CDR3 bases: TGTGCCAGCAGCGTAGGTGGGGGAAGACACAATGAGCAGTTCTTC. Its translation is CASSVGGGRHNEQFF.

V and J are TRBV30 and TRBJ2-1; tentatively, D is TRBD1 or TRBD2 (5 bases each). Trimming shortened V by 8 bases and J by 10 bases, and 24 bases separated the two germline ends. From germline, CDR1 is GTSNPN and CDR2 SVGIG (reference sequence). The CDR3 loop spans 14 amino acids. The DNA for the CDR3 is TGTGCCCTTAGAGCTGGCTCGGGGCGCAGGGAGCAGTTCTTC. It codes for CALRAGSGRREQFF.

DNA of the CDR3: TGCACCAGCAGCCAAGGCCATAGGGGCGGGAGGGCCTACGAGCAGTACTTC. It codes for CTSSQGHRGGRAYEQYF. This sequence joins TRBV1 and TRBJ2-7; the table's D call, TRBD2, was not checked against the DNA. TRBV1 is a known pseudogene. The CDR3 has 17 amino acids.

In this sample, this clone turned up once. Other DNA sequences in this specimen translate into the identical CDR3. This chain uses TRBV27 with TRBJ2-3; the D call may be TRBD1 or TRBD2 (5 bases each). V was cut by 2 bases and J by 3 bases, with 6 bases left in between. The CDR3 has 13 residues. The germline V gene encodes CDR1 MNHEY and CDR2 SMNVEV (reference sequence). In nucleotides, the CDR3 is TGTGCCAGCAGTTTAGGGGGTACAGATACGCAGTATTTT. Protein sequence: CASSLGGTDTQYF.

This chain uses TRBV10-3 with TRBJ2-1; 8 bases match TRBD1. This CDR3 comprises 15 residues. The V segment lost 8 bases and the J segment 0 bases; nucleotides outside the gene matches: 6. Germline values: CDR1 ENHRY, CDR2 SYGVKD. CDR3 protein: CAIGLGTGSYNEQFF. The CDR3 region has the DNA TGTGCCATCGGATTGGGGACAGGCTCCTACAATGAGCAGTTCTTC.

The chain employs TRBV7-9 and TRBJ1-4, with D possibly being TRBD1 (6 bases). This CDR3 spans 13 amino acids. Trimming took off 4 bases at V and 7 bases at J, with 10 bases between the two ends. CDR1 and CDR2 from the germline V gene are SEHNR and FQNEAQ (reference sequence). CDR3 protein: CASSSQGTEKLFF. CDR3 bases: TGTGCCAGCAGCTCACAGGGTACTGAAAAACTGTTTTTT.

This clone was seen more than once but under ten times. The chain carries TRBV10-3 and TRBJ1-1; D is possibly TRBD1 (6 bases). This CDR3 contains 17 residues. Germline lookup yields CDR1 ENHRY and CDR2 SYGVKD. With 4 bases removed from V and 1 base from J, the gap between germline ends came to 19 bases. In DNA, the CDR3 is TGTGCCATCAGTGCTACTAACATACAGGGCTGGAACACTGAAGCTTTCTTT. Encoded protein: CAISATNIQGWNTEAFF.

The V call is TRBV29-1, the J call TRBJ1-4; D not certain. From germline, CDR1 is SQVTM and CDR2 ANQGSEA. The CDR3 sequence is 13 residues long. V was clipped by 4 bases and J by 4 bases, with 10 bases between them. CDR3 DNA: TGCAGCGTTGCTATGAGGCATAATGAAAAACTGTTTTTT. Translating gives CSVAMRHNEKLFF.

V usage is TRBV5-4 and J usage is TRBJ2-3, with 10 positions matching TRBD2. CDR3 length: 15 residues. Losses at the gene ends were 3 bases for V and 6 bases for J; bases not matched to a gene: 7. Germline V gives CDR1 SGHNT, CDR2 YYREEE (reference sequence). The CDR3 DNA sequence: TGTGCCAGCAGCTCCGGTAGCGGGAGGTCCGATACGCAGTATTTT. Protein product: CASSSGSGRSDTQYF.

The V call is TRBV6-5, the J call TRBJ2-7; D unclear. The V and J ends lost 5 bases and 6 bases respectively, with 14 bases between them. The CDR3 is 13 amino acids. Germline CDR1 and CDR2: MNHEY and SVGAGI. CDR3 DNA sequence: TGTGCCAGCAGTAGGAGCGAAGGTGGCGAGCAGTACTTC. Amino acids: CASSRSEGGEQYF.

CDR3 bases: TGTGCCAGCAGCTCCCTTCCAGGGACCGGGGAGCTGTTTTTT. It codes for CASSSLPGTGELFF. This chain uses TRBV7-3 with TRBJ2-2, with a weak D call TRBD1 (5 bases). Germline lookup yields CDR1 SGHTA and CDR2 FQGTGA. This CDR3 is 14 amino acids long. V lost 4 bases, J lost 5 bases, and 11 bases lay in between.

The chain couples TRBV7-2 to TRBJ2-7; the D gene is possibly TRBD1 (5 bases). CDR1 is SGHTA, CDR2 FQGNSA, per germline. The CDR3 length is 13 residues. V dropped 1 base and J dropped 3 bases, with 7 bases sitting between them. This CDR3 reads CASSLGGNYEQYF. The CDR3 nucleotides read TGTGCCAGCAGCTTAGGGGGCAACTACGAGCAGTACTTC.

This sequence joins TRBV18 and TRBJ2-6; D is possibly TRBD1 (5 bases). Germline V CDR1 and CDR2: KGHSH, LQKENI. Trimming pared 5 bases from V and 3 bases from J, leaving 8 bases between. The CDR3 has 14 amino acids. The CDR3 protein is CASSKGVGANVLTF. The CDR3 DNA follows: TGTGCCAGCTCAAAAGGGGTTGGGGCCAACGTCCTGACTTTC.

The gene calls are TRBV7-8 and TRBJ2-7; the match to TRBD2 covers 9 bases. The junction had 11 bases not matched to a gene; V was cut back by 5 bases and J by 3 bases. The CDR3 extends over 16 amino acids. Germline assignment: CDR1 SGHVS and CDR2 FQNEAQ. This chain's CDR3 is CASSLQTLAGIYEQYF. CDR3 nucleotide sequence: TGTGCCAGCAGCCTCCAGACGCTAGCGGGAATCTACGAGCAGTACTTC.

The J gene is TRBJ1-3, the V gene TRBV7-3, with TRBD1 identical over 7 bases. V trimming: 8 bases; J trimming: 2 bases; junction bases outside the gene matches: 6. From germline, CDR1 is SGHTA and CDR2 FQGTGA. The CDR3 consists of 14 residues. The CDR3 loop reads CASGQGVPGNTIYF. CDR3 DNA sequence: TGTGCCAGCGGCCAGGGGGTCCCTGGAAACACCATATATTTT.

The chain recombines TRBV25-1 with TRBJ1-2; D is undetermined. Germline CDR1 is MGHDK and CDR2 is SYGVNS. This CDR3 is 12 amino acids long. The germline V and J ends were trimmed by 0 bases and 5 bases, with 4 bases remaining between them. Here the CDR3 reads CASSEYGYGYTF. The DNA for the CDR3 is TGTGCCAGCAGTGAATATGGGTATGGCTACACCTTC.

This clone has a handful of counts. The V and J genes are TRBV28 and TRBJ2-7, with 10 bases that match TRBD2. CDR3 length: 12 amino acids. V lost 6 bases and J lost 4; bases outside the gene matches: 0. Germline lookup yields CDR1 MDHEN and CDR2 SYDVKM. In DNA form, the CDR3 reads TGTGCCAGCAGAGCGGGAGGGTACGAGCAGTACTTC. It specifies CASRAGGYEQYF.

Concerning this clone: This likely reflects a read error, since a far larger clone is one base away. The chain joins TRBV15 to TRBJ1-2; maybe TRBD1 (6 bases). Germline V CDR1 and CDR2: LNHNV, YYDKDF (reference sequence). V lost 0 bases to trimming and J lost 4 bases, with 12 bases between them. This CDR3 has 15 residues. CDR3 protein: CATSRETGNSYGYTF. In DNA form, the CDR3 reads TGTGCCACCAGCAGAGAGACAGGAAATAGCTATGGCTACACCTTC.

The rearrangement joins TRBV6-4 to TRBJ1-2; D is perhaps TRBD1 (6 bases). Germline-derived CDR1 and CDR2 are MRHNA and SNTAGT. The CDR3 has 17 amino acids. With 1 base removed from V and 3 bases from J, the gap between germline ends came to 18 bases. The CDR3 DNA reads as TGTGCCAGCAGTGACTTTGCCCCCAGGGGAAGGGACTATGGCTACACCTTC. Amino acids: CASSDFAPRGRDYGYTF.

The V call is TRBV28, the J call TRBJ1-5; tentative D call: TRBD1 (6 bases). V lost 9 bases and J 6 bases, leaving 12 bases between the germline ends. This CDR3 has 12 amino acids. CDR1 MDHEN and CDR2 SYDVKM come from the germline V gene. CDR3: CASRIGGQPQHF. As DNA, the CDR3 is TGTGCCAGTCGCATAGGGGGTCAGCCCCAGCATTTT.

The chain recombines TRBV27 with TRBJ2-7, with TRBD2 identical over 11 bases. CDR1 and CDR2 from the germline V gene are MNHEY and SMNVEV (reference sequence). This CDR3 is 15 amino acids long. V trimming: 7 bases; J trimming: 6 bases; junction bases outside the gene matches: 11. As DNA, the CDR3 is TGTGCCAGCACCCCAGGGACTAGCGGTCGGGGCGAGCAGTACTTC. Its translation is CASTPGTSGRGEQYF.